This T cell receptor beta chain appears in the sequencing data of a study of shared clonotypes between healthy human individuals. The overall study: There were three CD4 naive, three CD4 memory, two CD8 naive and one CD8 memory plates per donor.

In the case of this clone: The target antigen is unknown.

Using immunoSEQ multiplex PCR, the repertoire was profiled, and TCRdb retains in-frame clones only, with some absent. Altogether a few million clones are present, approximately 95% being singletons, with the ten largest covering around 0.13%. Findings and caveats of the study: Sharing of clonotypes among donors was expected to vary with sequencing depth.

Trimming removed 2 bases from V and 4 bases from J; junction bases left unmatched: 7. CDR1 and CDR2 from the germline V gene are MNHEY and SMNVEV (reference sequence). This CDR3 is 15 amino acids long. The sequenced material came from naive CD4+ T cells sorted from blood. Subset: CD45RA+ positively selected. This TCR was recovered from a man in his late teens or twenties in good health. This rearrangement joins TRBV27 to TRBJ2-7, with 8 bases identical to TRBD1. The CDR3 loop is CASSLNKDREYEQYF. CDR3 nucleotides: TGTGCCAGCAGTTTAAATAAGGACAGGGAATACGAGCAGTACTTC.